These 13 T cell receptor beta chains share one sample of origin, sequenced in a study of beta chain features in type 1 diabetes. cDNA synthesis used the whole RNA isolate, giving expressed TCRB sequences. Method: immunoSEQ multiplex PCR; TCRdb's copy keeps in-frame clones and lacks some. The profile shows 250,000 to 400,000 clones, about 15% of them singletons. Sequencing was carried out using central memory CD4+ T cells from blood. The source of these receptors is a man aged 25-40 years in good health.

This clone has a handful of counts. The chain combines TRBV29-1 with TRBJ1-2; unclear D gene. CDR1 is SQVTM and CDR2 is ANQGSEA in the germline V gene. Trimming shortened V by 5 bases and J by 2 bases, and 12 bases separated the two germline ends. The CDR3 is made up of 13 amino acids. The CDR3 here is CSVRKVTNYGYTF. In nucleotides, the CDR3 is TGCAGCGTTAGGAAGGTGACAAACTATGGCTACACCTTC.

This chain connects TRBV4-2 to TRBJ2-6; 9 bases are shared with TRBD1. This CDR3 is built from 18 residues. The V segment lost 3 bases and the J segment 2 bases; nucleotides outside the gene matches: 8. In germline, CDR1 is LGHNA, CDR2 YNFKEQ. The CDR3 DNA is TGTGCCAGCAGCCACCGTTCACAGGGGGCTGCTGGGGCCAACGTCCTGACTTTC. Residues: CASSHRSQGAAGANVLTF.

This clone turned up a few times. V usage is TRBV7-2 and J usage is TRBJ1-2, with D hard to call. The CDR3 extends over 14 amino acids. Trimming removed 1 base at V and 4 bases at J, with 10 bases between. The germline V gene encodes CDR1 SGHTA and CDR2 FQGNSA. In DNA form, the CDR3 reads TGTGCCAGCAGCTTAGAGGGCAGATCCTATGGCTACACCTTC. This translates into CASSLEGRSYGYTF.

V usage is TRBV20-1 and J usage is TRBJ2-1, with D hard to call. There are 11 residues in the CDR3. Germline values: CDR1 DFQATT, CDR2 SNEGSKA (reference sequence). V gave up 0 bases and J gave up 9 bases, with 6 bases separating them. The CDR3, as DNA: TGCAGTGCTAGAGAAAAGAGTGAGCAGTTCTTC. The encoded protein is CSAREKSEQFF.

There are a few counts of this clone. The V call is TRBV6-1, the J call TRBJ2-5, with D perhaps TRBD2 (5 bases). V dropped 6 bases and J dropped 10 bases, with 18 bases sitting between them. Germline loops: CDR1 MNHNS, CDR2 SASEGT. This CDR3 has 13 amino acids. CDR3 DNA sequence: TGTGCCAGCAGCGGAGGTTGGGCTTTCAACCAGTACTTC. It yields the protein CASSGGWAFNQYF.

This clone was counted between two and nine times. CDR3 sequence: CASGLVLQQGTQYF. The CDR3 nucleotides are TGTGCTAGTGGTTTGGTACTACAGCAGGGTACCCAGTACTTC. The gene calls are TRBV12-5 and TRBJ2-5, with TRBD1 as a possible D gene (5 bases). V lost 0 bases to trimming and J lost 8 bases, with 13 bases between them. Germline-derived CDR1 and CDR2 are LGHNT and FRNRAP. The length of the CDR3 is 14 residues.

The rearrangement links TRBV7-2 to TRBJ1-1, with 7 bases fitting TRBD1. Per the germline V gene, CDR1 is SGHTA and CDR2 is FQGNSA. The CDR3 spans 14 residues. V lost 0 bases, J lost 8 bases, and 6 bases stayed unmatched. CDR3 sequence (DNA): TGTGCCAGCAGCTTAGCGGGGCGGACAGGCGAAGCTTTCTTT. This translates into CASSLAGRTGEAFF.

The chain recombines TRBV9 with TRBJ1-3, with D unresolved. The V gene's germline CDR1 is SGDLS and CDR2 YYNGEE. The V and J ends lost 5 bases and 4 bases respectively, with 16 bases between them. The CDR3 totals 15 residues. The CDR3 coding sequence is TGTGCCAGCAGTTTGACCGGGAACTCAGGAAACACCATATATTTT. This codes for CASSLTGNSGNTIYF.

The gene calls are TRBV6-6 and TRBJ2-2, with 9 bases aligning to TRBD2. The germline V gene has CDR1 MNHNY and CDR2 SVGAGI (reference sequence). J gave up 1 base and V 6 bases, and 6 bases lay outside the gene matches. This CDR3 region has 16 residues. The CDR3 spells CASSRGTSQNTGELFF. The CDR3 nucleotides read TGTGCCAGCAGCCGGGGGACTAGCCAGAACACCGGGGAGCTGTTTTTT.

Only a few counts were recorded for this clone. The chain is built from TRBV5-8 and TRBJ1-1; D gene unclear. There are 14 residues in the CDR3. Germline CDR1 SGHTS, CDR2 YDEGEE. The V end lost 3 bases, the J end lost 1 base, and 10 bases lay between the germline ends. Written as DNA, the CDR3 is TGTGCCAGCAGCTGGACTTCTGGGAACACTGAAGCTTTCTTT. Protein product: CASSWTSGNTEAFF.

A word on this clone: Different DNA sequences within this sample yield the same CDR3. The V and J genes are TRBV30 and TRBJ1-1; D may be TRBD1 (5 bases). This CDR3 has 13 residues. Germline lookup yields CDR1 GTSNPN and CDR2 SVGIG (reference sequence). The germline V and J ends were trimmed by 0 bases and 2 bases, with 7 bases remaining between them. CDR3 sequence: CAWSVGGNTEAFF. The CDR3, as DNA: TGTGCCTGGAGTGTCGGGGGAAACACTGAAGCTTTCTTT.

This clone was observed a few times. The chain uses TRBV7-9 and TRBJ1-3; perhaps TRBD1 as D (5 bases). V dropped 10 bases and J dropped 1 base, with 11 bases sitting between them. The CDR3 covers 13 residues. Germline V gene lookup returns CDR1 SEHNR and CDR2 FQNEAQ (reference sequence). This CDR3 is CATKPGSGNTIYF. In DNA form, the CDR3 reads TGTGCCACCAAACCAGGGTCTGGAAACACCATATATTTT.

This rearrangement joins TRBV6-1 to TRBJ2-7; no clear D. Germline V CDR1 and CDR2: MNHNS, SASEGT. The CDR3 covers 12 residues. Trimming removed 7 bases at V and 3 bases at J, with 10 bases between. This CDR3 reads CASKHQDYEQYF. The CDR3 DNA reads TGTGCCAGCAAGCACCAGGACTACGAGCAGTACTTC.